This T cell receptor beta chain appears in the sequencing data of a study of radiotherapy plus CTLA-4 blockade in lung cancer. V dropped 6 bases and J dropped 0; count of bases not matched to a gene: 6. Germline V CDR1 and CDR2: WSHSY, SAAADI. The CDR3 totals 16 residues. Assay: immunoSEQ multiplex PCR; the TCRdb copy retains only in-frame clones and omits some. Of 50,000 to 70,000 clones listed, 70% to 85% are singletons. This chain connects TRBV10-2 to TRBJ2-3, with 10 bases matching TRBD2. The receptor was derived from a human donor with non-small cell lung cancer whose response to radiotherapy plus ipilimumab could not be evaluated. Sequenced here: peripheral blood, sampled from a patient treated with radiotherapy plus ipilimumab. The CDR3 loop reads CASRPIAGGSTDTQYF. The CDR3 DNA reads TGCGCCAGCAGGCCAATAGCGGGGGGTAGCACAGATACGCAGTATTTT.